Below are 4 T cell receptor beta chains sequenced from a single sample in a study of blood T cell repertoires in COVID-19. Data came from immunoSEQ multiplex PCR; TCRdb stores just in-frame clones and leaves some out. The sample yields around 100,000 clones, roughly 88% seen once. Material: peripheral blood. The receptor source for this set is a human donor in a cohort sampled during active COVID-19.

V usage is TRBV10-3 and J usage is TRBJ2-7; TRBD2 matches 9 bases. V trimming: 3 bases; J trimming: 7 bases; junction bases outside the gene matches: 7. The CDR3 is 14 residues long. Per germline, CDR1 ENHRY and CDR2 SYGVKD. CDR3 amino acids: CAISERLAGDEQYF. Written as DNA, the CDR3 is TGTGCCATCAGTGAAAGATTAGCGGGAGATGAGCAGTACTTC.

V is TRBV2 and J is TRBJ1-2; no reliable D call. Germline loops: CDR1 SNHLY, CDR2 FYNNEI. The CDR3 extends over 14 amino acids. Trimming left V 3 bases short and J 1 base short, with 9 bases between. The CDR3: CASSDERGNYGYTF. The CDR3, as DNA: TGTGCCAGCAGTGATGAACGGGGTAACTATGGCTACACCTTC.

The chain is built from TRBV29-1 and TRBJ2-2; 10 bases fit TRBD1. With 5 bases clipped from V and 7 bases from J, the junction kept 7 bases outside the gene matches. This CDR3 has 14 residues. Germline V CDR1 and CDR2: SQVTM, ANQGSEA. CDR3 protein: CSVSRTGGGGELFF. CDR3 nucleotide sequence: TGCAGCGTTTCCCGGACAGGGGGAGGCGGGGAGCTGTTTTTT.

The rearrangement uses TRBV7-9 and TRBJ2-7, with 9 bases identical to TRBD1. Looked up from germline, CDR1 is SEHNR and CDR2 is FQNEAQ (reference sequence). The CDR3 has 17 residues. V was clipped by 5 bases and J by 2 bases; unmatched bases: 13. In DNA form, the CDR3 reads TGTGCCAGCAGCACCGGGACAGGGATTACTAGGCCCTACGAGCAGTACTTC. It yields the protein CASSTGTGITRPYEQYF.